The present entry profiles one T cell receptor beta chain with its context. This CDR3 has 14 amino acids. CDR1 is SQVTM, CDR2 ANQGSEA, per germline. V lost 4 bases to trimming and J lost 0 bases, with 9 bases between them. The sample is drawn from a study of blood T cell repertoires in COVID-19. As handled by the study authors: Amplification from reference gene primers served as the basis for estimated nucleated cell counts. Assay: immunoSEQ multiplex PCR; the TCRdb copy retains only in-frame clones and omits some. That table is the source of V, J and clone size, and D and trimming were worked out from the DNA. This repertoire shows nearly 55,000 clones, 60% to 85% found once; its top ten account for about 15%.

The specimen sequenced was peripheral blood. This receptor was identified in a human donor with active or convalescent COVID-19. The donor label of this sample is uncertain. The rearrangement links TRBV29-1 to TRBJ1-4, with a tentative D call TRBD1 (6 bases). The CDR3 coding sequence is TGCAGCGTTGCGCAGGGGACAACTAATGAAAAACTGTTTTTT. Residues: CSVAQGTTNEKLFF.